This T cell receptor beta chain was recorded in a study of cytomegalovirus exposure and HLA in healthy donors. Clones were sequenced by immunoSEQ multiplex PCR, and TCRdb holds only the in-frame ones, with some missing. The table records some 250,000 clones, around 90% of them present only once. The CDR3 totals 16 residues. The V and J ends lost 4 bases and 3 bases respectively, with 18 bases between them. Germline values: CDR1 KGHSH, CDR2 LQKENI. This TCR came from a woman aged 25-40 years in good health and CMV-seronegative. Sequenced sample: PBMCs. J is TRBJ1-2 and V is TRBV18; D is ambiguous. The CDR3 spells CASSLPGTNLDYGYTF. The CDR3 nucleotides are TGTGCCAGCTCACTTCCAGGTACGAACCTGGACTATGGCTACACCTTC.